This T cell receptor beta chain came from a study of shared clonotypes between healthy human individuals. Study summary: Each donor had three CD4 naive, three CD4 memory, two CD8 naive and one CD8 memory plate.

The germline V and J ends were trimmed by 1 base and 3 bases, with 6 bases remaining between them. The CDR3 covers 13 residues. Germline loops: CDR1 SNHLY, CDR2 FYNNEI. Sequenced by immunoSEQ multiplex PCR; TCRdb stores in-frame clones only, minus some. The table has approximately 740,000 clones, about 74% seen once. Sequencing input: memory CD4+ T cells sorted from blood. Subset described: CD45RA-negative fraction. This sequence originates from a woman in her 30s in good health. The gene calls are TRBV2 and TRBJ1-1; D uncertain. CDR3 amino acids: CASSEVVYTEAFF. CDR3 DNA sequence: TGTGCCAGCAGTGAAGTCGTTTACACTGAAGCTTTCTTT.